Each of the 17 T cell receptor beta chains below was sequenced from the same sample in a study of blood T cells in healthy people across ages. The use of a sample-barcoded 5' primer and a J-beta primer mix characterized a second PCR of roughly 6 to 11 cycles. TCRdb processed the 5' RACE reads anew with MiXCR; each CDR3 protein has one entry. The profile shows just under 550,000 distinct CDR3 sequences, about 24% of them singletons. The sample also formed part of further work on T cells of mothers and their children.

Material for sequencing was blood. The receptors derive from a boy aged 5-17 years in good health.

The chain is built from TRBV5-1 and TRBJ1-5, with D tentatively TRBD1 (6 bases). This CDR3 contains 15 residues. Between the trimmed V and J ends, which lost 0 bases and 5 bases, there was a span of 12 bases. Germline lookup yields CDR1 SGHRS and CDR2 YFSETQ. CDR3 residues: CASSLGDTRDQPQHF. In nucleotides, the CDR3 is TGCGCCAGCAGCTTGGGGGACACCAGGGATCAGCCCCAGCATTTT.

Details on this clonotype: A read error may be the cause here, since a much bigger clone is one base away. The rearrangement joins TRBV6-2 or TRBV6-3 to TRBJ2-5, with 8 nucleotides matching TRBD1. The CDR3 sequence is 14 residues long. The germline CDR1 and CDR2 sequences are MNHEY and SVGEGT. V lost 2 bases, J lost 11 bases, and 10 bases stayed unmatched. CDR3 nucleotides: TGTGCCAGCAGTTACGGGACAGGTTCCTACGGGCAGTACTTC. Encoded protein: CASSYGTGSYGQYF.

This clonotype was seen more than once but under ten times. This chain links TRBV25-1 with TRBJ2-1; D remains unclear. Trimming shortened V by 3 bases and J by 8 bases, and 11 bases separated the two germline ends. The CDR3 is 13 amino acids. Germline values: CDR1 MGHDK, CDR2 SYGVNS. CDR3 DNA sequence: TGTGCCAGCAGTGACAGAGAATACGATGAGCAGTTCTTC. Its protein product is CASSDREYDEQFF.

This clonotype has only a few counts. This rearrangement joins TRBV9 to TRBJ1-2, with D possibly being TRBD1 (6 bases). Trimming cost V 4 bases and J 3 bases, with 7 bases left between them. This CDR3 is 12 amino acids long. The germline gives CDR1 SGDLS, CDR2 YYNGEE. The CDR3 is CASSRTDYGYTF. CDR3 sequence (DNA): TGTGCCAGCAGCCGGACAGACTATGGCTACACCTTC.

The chain couples TRBV4-3 to TRBJ2-4; a weak D match, TRBD1 (6 bases). Trimming removed 3 bases at V and 3 bases at J, with 15 bases between. Germline V gives CDR1 LGHNA, CDR2 YSLEER. The CDR3 contains 16 residues. The CDR3 loop reads CASSHSDRDNKNIQYF. In DNA, the CDR3 is TGCGCCAGCAGCCACTCCGACCGGGACAACAAAAACATTCAGTACTTC.

The V and J genes are TRBV12-3 or TRBV12-4 and TRBJ1-1; D not resolved. Trimming removed 7 bases at V and 8 bases at J, with 11 bases between. The CDR3 is 11 amino acids. This CDR3 is CASKGVGEAFF. The CDR3 nucleotides are TGTGCCAGCAAGGGCGTCGGGGAAGCTTTCTTT.

J is TRBJ2-1 and V is TRBV3-1; 12 positions match TRBD2. Trimming at V came to 6 bases and at J to 4 bases, leaving 10 bases not matched to a gene. Germline V gene sequence: CDR1 LGHDT, CDR2 YNNKEL (reference sequence). The CDR3 is made up of 17 amino acids. The chain's CDR3 is CASSQISSGREYNEQFF. The CDR3 coding sequence is TGTGCCAGCAGTCAAATCTCTAGCGGGAGGGAGTACAATGAGCAGTTCTTC.

This chain uses TRBV5-1 with TRBJ2-7; possible D gene TRBD1, 5 bases. The CDR3 loop spans 16 amino acids. Trimming stripped 3 bases from V and 0 bases from J, with 16 bases between. CDR1 and CDR2 from the germline V gene are SGHRS and YFSETQ. The CDR3 spells CASSSPARASSYEQYF. The CDR3 bases are TGCGCCAGCAGCTCCCCAGCCAGGGCCTCCTCCTACGAGCAGTACTTC.

This clonotype occurred a few times. The CDR3 coding sequence is TGTGCCAGCAGCACTACTAGCGGGGAAGAGACCCAGTACTTC. The encoded protein is CASSTTSGEETQYF. V usage is TRBV11-2 and J usage is TRBJ2-5, with 10 bases identical to TRBD2. The V gene's germline CDR1 is SGHAT and CDR2 FQNNGV. The CDR3 spans 14 residues. Trimming took 5 bases from V and 3 from J; bases not matched to a gene: 3.

This clonotype has just a few counts. The chain couples TRBV6-6 to TRBJ1-2; D is undetermined. Germline-derived CDR1 and CDR2 are MNHNY and SVGAGI (reference sequence). The CDR3 has 13 residues. Trimming stripped 6 bases from V and 6 bases from J, with 14 bases between. CDR3 loop: CASSLLQNNGYTF. CDR3 in DNA: TGTGCCAGCAGCCTTCTCCAGAACAATGGCTACACCTTC.

This clonotype came up a few times. V gene TRBV6-5 combines with J gene TRBJ2-5, with D uncertain. Deletions cut 0 bases from V and 4 bases from J, with 12 bases between. Germline V gene data show CDR1 as MNHEY and CDR2 as SVGAGI. The CDR3 totals 15 residues. CDR3: CASSYSTWRRETQYF. As DNA, the CDR3 is TGTGCCAGCAGTTACTCGACGTGGCGTAGAGAGACCCAGTACTTC.

With respect to this clonotype: One end of the junction does not line up with germline, which may come from a read error. The CDR3 DNA reads as TGCGCCAGCGCGGACGCTCTATCCGGGAACACTGAGGCTTTCTTT. Encoded protein: CASADALSGNTEAFF. The chain joins TRBV5-1 to TRBJ1-1; D ambiguous. Germline CDR1 SGHRS, CDR2 YFSETQ. The CDR3 runs 15 residues. The variable domain in full, completed from reference TRBV5-1 and TRBJ1-1, reads KAGVTQTPRYLIKTRGQQVTLSCSPISGHRSVSWYQQTPGQGLQFLFEYFSETQRNKGNFPGRFSGRQFSNSRSEMNVSTLELGDSALYLCASADALSGNTEAFFGQGTRLTVV.

This sequence joins TRBV6-6 and TRBJ2-5, with D perhaps given as TRBD1 or TRBD2 (5 bases each). The J call is in doubt because the DNA end fits TRBJ2-1 better. CDR1 and CDR2 (germline): MNHNY, SVGAGI (reference sequence). This CDR3 contains 15 residues. CDR3 residues: CASSYTMMGPNEQFF. In nucleotides, the CDR3 is TGTGCCAGCAGTTACACGATGATGGGACCCAATGAGCAGTTCTTC.

The rearrangement links TRBV7-2 to TRBJ2-5; the D call may be TRBD1 or TRBD2 (5 bases each). The CDR3 is 14 residues long. Germline CDR1 is SGHTA and CDR2 is FQGNSA. Trimming cost V 1 base and J 5 bases, with 11 bases left between them. The CDR3 nucleotides read TGTGCCAGCAGCTTAGTTGTGAGGGGCGAGACCCAGTACTTC. This encodes CASSLVVRGETQYF.

The rearrangement uses TRBV5-1 and TRBJ1-1; D unclear. This CDR3 is built from 14 residues. The germline V gene has CDR1 SGHRS and CDR2 YFSETQ. V lost 1 base and J 1 base, leaving 8 bases between the germline ends. CDR3 nucleotide sequence: TGCGCCAGCAGCTTGAGTCTCGGGAACACTGAAGCTTTCTTT. It is translated as CASSLSLGNTEAFF.

This rearrangement joins TRBV6-2 or TRBV6-3 to TRBJ1-5, with TRBD1 matching over 7 bases. Germline V gene sequence: CDR1 MNHEY, CDR2 SVGEGT. V lost 5 bases and J lost 6; bases outside the gene matches: 7. This CDR3 is 14 amino acids long. The CDR3 coding sequence is TGTGCCAGCAGTCAGACAGGGTCCACTCAGCCCCAGCATTTT. It codes for CASSQTGSTQPQHF.

V and J are TRBV7-2 and TRBJ2-5; either TRBD1 or TRBD2 may supply D (5 bases each). CDR1 and CDR2 from the germline V gene are SGHTA and FQGNSA. The CDR3 is made up of 16 amino acids. The germline V and J ends were trimmed by 1 base and 1 base, with 13 bases remaining between them. CDR3 loop: CASSLGPGRIQETQYF. The DNA of the CDR3 is TGTGCCAGCAGCTTAGGACCGGGACGGATCCAAGAGACCCAGTACTTC.